The 23 T cell receptor beta chains in this list originate from one sample, sequenced in a study of OX40 agonist ivuxolimab in advanced cancers. Libraries were prepared by immunoSEQ multiplex PCR; TCRdb keeps only in-frame clonotypes and omits some of them. The data hold about 75,000 clones, with 70% to 90% observed a single time. Specimen: CD4+ or CD8+ T cells sorted from blood, collected in a trial of the OX40 agonist ivuxolimab. All receptors come from an adult with an advanced solid tumor such as melanoma, head and neck, liver or kidney cancer.

The rearrangement joins TRBV7-2 to TRBJ2-1; the D call may be TRBD1 or TRBD2 (5 bases each). V lost 1 base to trimming and J lost 9 bases, with 10 bases between them. The CDR3 consists of 13 residues. In germline, CDR1 is SGHTA, CDR2 FQGNSA. CDR3 DNA: TGTGCCAGCAGCTTAGTGGGACCGGCTGAGCAGTTCTTC. Translated, it gives CASSLVGPAEQFF.

The chain couples TRBV29-1 to TRBJ1-4; possible D gene TRBD1, 5 bases. The CDR3 loop spans 13 amino acids. Trimming pared 7 bases from V and 2 bases from J, leaving 11 bases between. From germline, CDR1 is SQVTM and CDR2 ANQGSEA. The CDR3 sequence is CSAPDTTNEKLFF. Written as DNA, the CDR3 is TGCAGCGCCCCGGACACCACTAATGAAAAACTGTTTTTT.

CDR3 bases: TGTGCCAGCAGTCCTTTTGAGGGGCGCACAGATACGCAGTATTTT. This codes for CASSPFEGRTDTQYF. V usage is TRBV28 and J usage is TRBJ2-3, with D perhaps being TRBD1 or TRBD2 (5 bases each). The CDR3 extends over 15 amino acids. Germline V gene lookup returns CDR1 MDHEN and CDR2 SYDVKM. Trimming cost V 5 bases and J 1 base, with 13 bases left between them.

This chain uses TRBV6-5 with TRBJ2-7; either TRBD1 or TRBD2 may supply D (5 bases each). Germline V lookup: CDR1 MNHEY, CDR2 SVGAGI. The CDR3 runs to 13 residues. Trimming took 2 bases from V and 9 from J, leaving 14 bases between them. CDR3 nucleotides: TGTGCCAGCAGTTACGGGGGAGAGGGGTGGCAGTACTTC. It yields the protein CASSYGGEGWQYF.

The V and J genes are TRBV28 and TRBJ1-2; D gene unclear. The CDR3 has 14 residues. The V gene lost 8 bases and the J gene lost 1 base, with 14 bases spanning the gap. Per the germline V gene, CDR1 is MDHEN and CDR2 is SYDVKM. The CDR3 region has the DNA TGTGCCAGCGGGAGGCACACAGATAACTATGGCTACACCTTC. Its translation is CASGRHTDNYGYTF.

The CDR3 DNA reads TGCGCCAGCAGCCCGGGACTAGCGCTAAACACAGATACGCAGTATTTT. Protein: CASSPGLALNTDTQYF. The V gene is TRBV5-1, the J gene TRBJ2-3; 10 bases align to TRBD2. The V gene end was trimmed by 4 bases and the J gene end by 2 bases; junction bases not matched to a gene: 7. The V gene's germline CDR1 is SGHRS and CDR2 YFSETQ. The CDR3 has 16 amino acids.

V gene TRBV28 combines with J gene TRBJ2-7; 8 nucleotides agree with TRBD1. The germline V gene encodes CDR1 MDHEN and CDR2 SYDVKM. With V trimmed by 3 bases and J by 0 bases, 10 bases remained unmatched. The CDR3 has 17 amino acids. The CDR3 nucleotides are TGTGCCAGCAGTTTGCCAACGACAGGGGACAGCTCCTACGAGCAGTACTTC. Amino acid sequence: CASSLPTTGDSSYEQYF.

V is TRBV6-5 and J is TRBJ1-4; 7 positions match TRBD1. V was clipped by 6 bases and J by 5 bases; unmatched bases: 6. The CDR3 sequence is 14 residues long. The germline CDR1 and CDR2 sequences are MNHEY and SVGAGI. CDR3 in DNA: TGTGCCAGCAGCCCAGGGGGGTGGAATGAAAAACTGTTTTTT. Its protein is CASSPGGWNEKLFF.

The rearrangement joins TRBV5-1 to TRBJ2-5, with D hard to call. This CDR3 spans 17 amino acids. The germline gives CDR1 SGHRS, CDR2 YFSETQ. The V and J ends lost 4 bases and 4 bases respectively, with 23 bases between them. CDR3 in DNA: TGCGCCAGCAGCATGGGTCGGCAGCACTTAAAATCAGAGACCCAGTACTTC. Amino acid sequence: CASSMGRQHLKSETQYF. The full variable domain, completed using reference TRBV5-1 and TRBJ2-5, is KAGVTQTPRYLIKTRGQQVTLSCSPISGHRSVSWYQQTPGQGLQFLFEYFSETQRNKGNFPGRFSGRQFSNSRSEMNVSTLELGDSALYLCASSMGRQHLKSETQYFGPGTRLLVL.

The CDR3 region is CASSKGLAGYTQYF. The DNA of the CDR3 is TGTGCCAGCAGCAAGGGACTAGCGGGGTATACGCAGTATTTT. The V and J genes are TRBV28 and TRBJ2-3; 13 bases are a match to TRBD2. Germline trimming cut 6 bases from V and 7 bases from J; bases unmatched to any gene: 4. This CDR3 spans 14 amino acids. Germline V gene data show CDR1 as MDHEN and CDR2 as SYDVKM.

The chain joins TRBV27 to TRBJ2-2; D is perhaps TRBD2 (6 bases). The CDR3 totals 16 residues. Trimming removed 1 base at V and 7 bases at J, with 16 bases between. Germline V CDR1 and CDR2: MNHEY, SMNVEV (reference sequence). CDR3: CASSLYPTSLGGELFF. In DNA, the CDR3 is TGTGCCAGCAGTTTATACCCCACTAGCTTGGGCGGGGAGCTGTTTTTT.

This chain uses TRBV19 with TRBJ1-2, with D perhaps matching TRBD1 (6 bases). Trimming stripped 7 bases from V and 3 bases from J, with 18 bases between. The CDR3 covers 15 residues. Germline CDR1 and CDR2: LNHDA and SQIVND (reference sequence). The CDR3 protein is CASNPGTGADYGYTF. CDR3 DNA sequence: TGTGCCAGTAATCCAGGCACGGGGGCTGACTATGGCTACACCTTC.

This clone was counted between two and nine times. This chain links TRBV27 with TRBJ2-7, with D maybe TRBD2 (5 bases). Trimming shortened V by 6 bases and J by 4 bases, and 13 bases separated the two germline ends. The germline V gene encodes CDR1 MNHEY and CDR2 SMNVEV (reference sequence). There are 13 residues in the CDR3. CDR3 DNA sequence: TGTGCCAGCAGACTAGAGGTGGGGTACGAGCAGTACTTC. Residues: CASRLEVGYEQYF.

The V gene is TRBV28, the J gene TRBJ2-7; D is unclear. V lost 5 bases and J 3 bases, leaving 14 bases between the germline ends. Germline loops: CDR1 MDHEN, CDR2 SYDVKM. The CDR3 runs to 14 residues. The CDR3 is CASSPTRVVYEQYF. In nucleotides, the CDR3 is TGTGCCAGCAGTCCTACCCGGGTTGTCTACGAGCAGTACTTC.

The J gene is TRBJ2-7, the V gene TRBV7-9; D possibly corresponds to TRBD1 (6 bases). V was trimmed by 1 base and J by 4 bases, leaving 14 bases between them. The germline V gene encodes CDR1 SEHNR and CDR2 FQNEAQ (reference sequence). This CDR3 has 15 amino acids. CDR3 in DNA: TGTGCCAGCAGCTTAGGGGGCTCAGGGGCATACGAGCAGTACTTC. Translating gives CASSLGGSGAYEQYF.

The rearrangement uses TRBV4-2 and TRBJ1-3; D is ambiguous. Trimming cost V 2 bases and J 1 base, with 18 bases left between them. The germline V gene has CDR1 LGHNA and CDR2 YNFKEQ. The CDR3 has 18 residues. CDR3 in DNA: TGTGCCAGCAGCCAACGAGAAGGCGGGGAGAGGTCTGGAAACACCATATATTTT. Translated, it gives CASSQREGGERSGNTIYF.

The chain combines TRBV25-1 with TRBJ2-1; D possibly matches TRBD1 or TRBD2 (5 bases each). CDR3 size: 13 residues. Trimming removed 4 bases from V and 8 bases from J, with 12 bases in between. CDR1 is MGHDK, CDR2 SYGVNS, per germline. The CDR3 loop reads CASSGGSYDEQFF. CDR3 in DNA: TGTGCCAGCAGTGGGGGGTCGTACGATGAGCAGTTCTTC. Full variable domain (missing parts from reference TRBV25-1 and TRBJ2-1): EADIYQTPRYLVIGTGKKITLECSQTMGHDKMYWYQQDPGMELHLIHYSYGVNSTEKGDLSSESTVSRIRTEHFPLTLESARPSHTSQYLCASSGGSYDEQFFGPGTRLTVL.

The gene calls are TRBV13 and TRBJ2-2, with 12 bases lining up with TRBD2. The CDR3 consists of 17 residues. After removal of 5 bases from V and 3 bases from J, the junction contained 7 bases not matched to a gene. The V gene's germline CDR1 is PRHDT and CDR2 FYEKMQ (reference sequence). The CDR3 here is CASSTPTSGRHTGELFF. CDR3 nucleotide sequence: TGTGCCAGCAGCACCCCCACTAGCGGGAGGCACACCGGGGAGCTGTTTTTT.

This chain links TRBV4-1 with TRBJ2-7; D might be TRBD1 or TRBD2, each matching 5 bases. CDR1 MGHRA and CDR2 YSYEKL come from the germline V gene. V shed 3 bases and J shed 3 bases, with 12 bases lying between them. The CDR3 covers 14 residues. The CDR3 DNA sequence: TGCGCCAGCAGCCAGCTGGGGGTCAACTACGAGCAGTACTTC. It yields the protein CASSQLGVNYEQYF.

The count of this clone is one. The chain combines TRBV29-1 with TRBJ1-2; unclear D gene. CDR1 and CDR2 from the germline V gene are SQVTM and ANQGSEA. Trimming stripped 0 bases from V and 11 bases from J, with 7 bases between. The length of the CDR3 is 10 residues. The CDR3 spells CSVEEGSYTF. As DNA, the CDR3 is TGCAGCGTTGAAGAAGGGAGTTACACCTTC.

The chain carries TRBV5-1 and TRBJ2-2; 12 bases are shared with TRBD1. The germline CDR1 and CDR2 sequences are SGHRS and YFSETQ. The CDR3 is made up of 15 amino acids. The V gene end was trimmed by 4 bases and the J gene end by 6 bases; junction bases not matched to a gene: 4. DNA for the CDR3: TGCGCCAGCAGCGTGGGACAGGGGGCCGCCGGGGAGCTGTTTTTT. Its translation: CASSVGQGAAGELFF.

This clone was detected only once. V gene TRBV27 combines with J gene TRBJ2-1, with 12 bases aligning to TRBD2. This CDR3 comprises 15 residues. From germline, CDR1 is MNHEY and CDR2 SMNVEV (reference sequence). Trimming at V came to 5 bases and at J to 6 bases, leaving 5 bases not matched to a gene. CDR3 protein: CASSLTSGRSNEQFF. As DNA, the CDR3 is TGTGCCAGCAGTCTTACTAGCGGGAGGAGCAATGAGCAGTTCTTC.

This chain joins TRBV6-5 and TRBJ1-1, with 7 nucleotides matching TRBD1. With V trimmed by 6 bases and J by 6 bases, 10 bases remained unmatched. CDR3 length equals 14 residues. Germline V gene sequence: CDR1 MNHEY, CDR2 SVGAGI. The CDR3 loop is CASRRGTETPEAFF. CDR3 nucleotides: TGTGCCAGCAGGAGGGGGACAGAGACCCCTGAAGCTTTCTTT.